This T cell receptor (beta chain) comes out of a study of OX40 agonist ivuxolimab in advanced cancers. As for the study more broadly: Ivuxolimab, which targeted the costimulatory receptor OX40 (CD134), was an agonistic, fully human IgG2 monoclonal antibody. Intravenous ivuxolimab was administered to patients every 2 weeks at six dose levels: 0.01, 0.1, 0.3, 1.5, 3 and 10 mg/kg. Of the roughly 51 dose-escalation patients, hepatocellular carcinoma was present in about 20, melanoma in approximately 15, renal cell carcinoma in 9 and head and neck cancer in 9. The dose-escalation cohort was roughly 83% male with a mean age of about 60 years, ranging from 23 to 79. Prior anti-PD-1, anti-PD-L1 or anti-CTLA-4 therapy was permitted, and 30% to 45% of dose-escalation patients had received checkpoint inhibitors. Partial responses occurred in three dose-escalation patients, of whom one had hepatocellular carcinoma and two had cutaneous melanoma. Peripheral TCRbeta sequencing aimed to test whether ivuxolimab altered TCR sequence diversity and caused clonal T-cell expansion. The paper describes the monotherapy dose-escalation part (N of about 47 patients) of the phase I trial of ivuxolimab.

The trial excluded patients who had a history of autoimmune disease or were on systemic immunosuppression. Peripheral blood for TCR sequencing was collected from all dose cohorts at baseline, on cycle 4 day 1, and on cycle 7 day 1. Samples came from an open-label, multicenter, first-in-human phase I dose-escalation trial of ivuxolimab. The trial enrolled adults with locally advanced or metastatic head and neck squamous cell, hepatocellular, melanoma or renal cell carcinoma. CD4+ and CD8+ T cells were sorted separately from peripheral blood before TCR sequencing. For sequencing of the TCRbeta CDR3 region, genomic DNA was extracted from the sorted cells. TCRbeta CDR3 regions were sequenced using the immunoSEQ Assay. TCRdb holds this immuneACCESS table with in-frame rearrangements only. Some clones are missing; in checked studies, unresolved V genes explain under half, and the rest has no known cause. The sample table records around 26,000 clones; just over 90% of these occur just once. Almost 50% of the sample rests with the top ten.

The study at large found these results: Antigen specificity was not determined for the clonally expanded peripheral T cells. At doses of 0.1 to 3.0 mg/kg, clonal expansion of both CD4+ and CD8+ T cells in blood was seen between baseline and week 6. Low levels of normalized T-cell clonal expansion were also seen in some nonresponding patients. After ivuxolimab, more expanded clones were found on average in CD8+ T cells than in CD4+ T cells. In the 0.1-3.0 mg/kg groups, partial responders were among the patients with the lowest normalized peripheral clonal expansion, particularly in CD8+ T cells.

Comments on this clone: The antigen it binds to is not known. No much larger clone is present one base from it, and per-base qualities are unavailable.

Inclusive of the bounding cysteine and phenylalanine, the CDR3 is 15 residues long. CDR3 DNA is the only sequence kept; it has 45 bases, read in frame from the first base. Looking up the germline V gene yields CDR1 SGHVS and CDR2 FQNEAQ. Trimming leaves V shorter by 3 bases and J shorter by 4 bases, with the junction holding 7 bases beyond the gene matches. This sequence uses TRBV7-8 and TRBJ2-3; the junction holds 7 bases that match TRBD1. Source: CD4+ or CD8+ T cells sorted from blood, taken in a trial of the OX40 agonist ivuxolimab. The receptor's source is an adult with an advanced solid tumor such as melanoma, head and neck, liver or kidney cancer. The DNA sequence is TGTGCCAGCAGCTTTTTCGGGCAGGGGGCAGATACGCAGTATTTT. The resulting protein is CASSFFGQGADTQYF.